This T cell receptor (beta chain) is drawn from a study of Graves' ophthalmopathy and Graves' hyperthyroidism. Turning to the study itself: Blood was drawn at initial diagnosis, before any treatment.

Amplified material comprised TCR beta CDR3 regions derived from RNA transcripts. A first-round RT-PCR used HTBI primers, followed by a second-round multiplex PCR. TCRdb re-derived calls from the multiplex PCR reads in MiXCR, one entry per CDR3 protein. Here the sample spans hundreds of thousands of distinct CDR3 sequences, around a fifth being singletons. CDR3 size: 15 residues. V dropped 4 bases and J dropped 8 bases, with 19 bases sitting between them. CDR1 KGHDR and CDR2 SFDVKD come from the germline V gene. Remarks on this clonotype: Antigen unknown.

Points from the study as a whole: Ophthalmopathy cases were distinguished from stable hyperthyroidism by a 13-signature model, reaching around 88% sensitivity and around 80% specificity.

In this cohort, patients with other autoimmune diseases, uncontrolled infections, pregnancy or lactation were excluded. Serum thyroxine and TRAb, along with clinical symptoms, thyroid ultrasound and orbital computed tomography, were what diagnosis relied on. This receptor was obtained from a woman between 18 and 29 years old with stable Graves' hyperthyroidism. Some clones in this sample may be carry-over from other donors' samples. The chain is built from TRBV24-1 and TRBJ1-2, with D possibly TRBD1 on 6 matching bases. The material sequenced was peripheral blood. The CDR3 sequence: CATSESTGAVGGYTF. The CDR3 DNA is TGTGCCACCAGTGAGTCGACAGGTGCCGTTGGCGGCTACACCTTC.